This TCR beta chain was identified in a study of blood T cells in healthy people across ages. Notes on this clonotype: Its antigen is still unknown.

Using a J-beta primer mix together with a sample-barcoded 5' primer, a second PCR was run for roughly 7 to 12 cycles. TCRdb called the 5' RACE reads again in MiXCR, with one record for every CDR3 protein. This table holds some 1,500,000 distinct CDR3 sequences, 42% found once. Findings and caveats of the study: Unsorted PBMCs blocked a conclusive comparison of naive and antigen-experienced cells. Long-lived donors exceeded aged donors in naive CD4+ cells and diversity.

Germline V gives CDR1 SEHNR, CDR2 FQNEAQ (reference sequence). V lost 5 bases and J 10 bases, leaving 7 bases between the germline ends. The CDR3 sequence is 10 residues long. The chain recombines TRBV7-9 with TRBJ2-3; D not resolved. The sequence was obtained from a woman between 18 and 29 years old in good health. Source material: blood. The CDR3 DNA reads TGTGCCAGCAGCCCTACTTCGCAGTATTTT. Translating it yields CASSPTSQYF. The full variable domain, in which reference TRBV7-9 and TRBJ2-3 provide the parts outside the CDR3, is DTGVSQNPRHKITKRGQNVTFRCDPISEHNRLYWYRQTLGQGPEFLTYFQNEAQLEKSRLLSDRFSAERPKGSFSTLEIQRTEQGDSAMYLCASSPTSQYFGPGTRLTVL.